The 32 T cell receptor beta chains listed next were all sequenced from one sample in a study of blood T cell repertoires in COVID-19. TCRdb keeps only in-frame clones here, not all; method: immunoSEQ multiplex PCR. The sample includes roughly 150,000 clones, 81% of them seen just once. Sample: peripheral blood. These receptors came from a human donor in a cohort sampled during active COVID-19.

The chain combines TRBV6-5 with TRBJ2-7, with D perhaps matching TRBD1 (6 bases). The germline gives CDR1 MNHEY, CDR2 SVGAGI. Trimming cost V 6 bases and J 4 bases, with 16 bases left between them. CDR3 length equals 14 residues. CDR3 region: CASSGRGVIYEQYF. In DNA, the CDR3 is TGTGCCAGCAGCGGCAGGGGAGTGATTTACGAGCAGTACTTC.

The chain is built from TRBV7-8 and TRBJ2-3, with D possibly matching TRBD2 (6 bases). Trimming stripped 7 bases from V and 4 bases from J, with 15 bases between. CDR1 and CDR2 from the germline V gene are SGHVS and FQNEAQ. This CDR3 has 14 amino acids. The CDR3 protein is CASTRRGSADTQYF. The CDR3 DNA reads as TGTGCCAGCACAAGGAGGGGATCAGCAGATACGCAGTATTTT.

This clone was seen a few times. This chain links TRBV19 with TRBJ1-2, with D unresolved. The CDR3 is made up of 16 amino acids. V lost 4 bases to trimming and J lost 2 bases, with 17 bases between them. Per germline, CDR1 LNHDA and CDR2 SQIVND (reference sequence). For the CDR3, the DNA is TGTGCCAGTAGTACAACCTACCCGGGAGAAAACTATGGCTACACCTTC. Protein: CASSTTYPGENYGYTF.

The chain has TRBV4-3 and TRBJ2-7; a weak D match, TRBD2 (5 bases). Germline loops: CDR1 LGHNA, CDR2 YSLEER. V was cut by 0 bases and J by 2 bases, with 11 bases left in between. The CDR3 is 15 amino acids. CDR3 nucleotide sequence: TGCGCCAGCAGCCAAGATCGGCCGGGGACCTACGAGCAGTACTTC. This translates into CASSQDRPGTYEQYF.

The chain employs TRBV25-1 and TRBJ1-2; TRBD1 matches 9 bases. CDR3 length equals 14 residues. Germline CDR1 MGHDK, CDR2 SYGVNS. Unmatched junction bases numbered 6, after V lost 5 bases and J lost 5 bases. CDR3 protein: CASSPPGTGYGYTF. The CDR3 DNA reads as TGTGCCAGCAGTCCCCCCGGGACAGGGTATGGCTACACCTTC.

The V gene is TRBV10-3, the J gene TRBJ2-7; 14 nucleotides align to TRBD2. The CDR3 loop spans 18 amino acids. The trim removed 3 bases at V and 5 bases at J, leaving 12 bases unmatched. CDR1 and CDR2 (germline): ENHRY, SYGVKD. In DNA, the CDR3 is TGTGCCATCAGTGATGGGGGACTAGCGGGAGAAAGAAAGGACGAGCAGTACTTC. Encoded protein: CAISDGGLAGERKDEQYF.

This chain joins TRBV27 and TRBJ2-5; D may be TRBD2 (7 bases). Trimming cost V 4 bases and J 5 bases, with 17 bases left between them. CDR1 is MNHEY, CDR2 SMNVEV, per germline (reference sequence). The length of the CDR3 is 15 residues. CDR3 DNA sequence: TGTGCCAGCAGTTCACCTAAGGGGGGGGAGGAGACCCAGTACTTC. It is translated as CASSSPKGGEETQYF.

This clone was picked up one time. The chain combines TRBV19 with TRBJ1-5; the match to TRBD1 covers 10 bases. CDR1 and CDR2 (germline): LNHDA, SQIVND (reference sequence). The CDR3 has 13 amino acids. Unmatched junction bases numbered 7, after V lost 8 bases and J lost 9 bases. CDR3: CASLGQGRRPQHF. The CDR3 region has the DNA TGTGCCAGTCTGGGACAGGGGCGGCGGCCCCAGCATTTT.

A remark on this clone: The same CDR3 also results from other DNA sequences found in this sample. The rearrangement joins TRBV12-3 or TRBV12-4 to TRBJ1-2, with D unresolved. The CDR3 length is 12 residues. V was pared by 1 base and J by 4 bases, with 4 bases between. The CDR3 DNA sequence: TGTGCCAGCAGTTTAGACAGCTATGGCTACACCTTC. It codes for CASSLDSYGYTF.

The chain recombines TRBV9 with TRBJ2-7; TRBD1 agrees at 8 bases. Per germline, CDR1 SGDLS and CDR2 YYNGEE. Trimming removed 5 bases from V and 4 bases from J; junction bases left unmatched: 8. The CDR3 spans 14 residues. The CDR3 loop is CASSVGDRGYEQYF. The CDR3 nucleotides read TGTGCCAGCAGTGTCGGTGACAGGGGATACGAGCAGTACTTC.

The chain carries TRBV7-9 and TRBJ2-3; 9 positions agree with TRBD1. The CDR3 has 15 residues. The V gene end was trimmed by 0 bases and the J gene end by 4 bases; junction bases not matched to a gene: 2. Germline V lookup: CDR1 SEHNR, CDR2 FQNEAQ (reference sequence). This chain's CDR3 is CASSLATGGADTQYF. The CDR3 DNA reads as TGTGCCAGCAGCTTAGCCACAGGGGGCGCAGATACGCAGTATTTT.

The rearrangement uses TRBV4-3 and TRBJ2-7, with 7 bases identical to TRBD1. This CDR3 contains 14 residues. Germline trimming cut 0 bases from V and 9 bases from J; bases unmatched to any gene: 8. The V gene's germline CDR1 is LGHNA and CDR2 YSLEER. The CDR3 DNA follows: TGCGCCAGCAGCCAAGATACCGCAGGGGGTCGGCAGTACTTC. Translated, it gives CASSQDTAGGRQYF.

The chain carries TRBV30 and TRBJ1-5; tentatively, D is TRBD1 (6 bases). Germline values: CDR1 GTSNPN, CDR2 SVGIG (reference sequence). CDR3 length: 15 amino acids. V gave up 0 bases and J gave up 7 bases, with 16 bases separating them. The CDR3 protein is CAWSVPRQVGQPQHF. The CDR3, as DNA: TGTGCCTGGAGTGTACCCCGACAGGTCGGACAGCCCCAGCATTTT.

The V call is TRBV7-9, the J call TRBJ2-6; unclear D gene. Germline values: CDR1 SEHNR, CDR2 FQNEAQ (reference sequence). V gave up 1 base and J gave up 0 bases, with 10 bases separating them. The CDR3 spans 17 residues. CDR3: CASSLVRQFSGANVLTF. The DNA for the CDR3 is TGTGCCAGCAGCTTAGTGCGACAATTCTCTGGGGCCAACGTCCTGACTTTC.

The chain combines TRBV2 with TRBJ1-2; D may be TRBD1 (6 bases). Trimming took off 1 base at V and 3 bases at J, with 9 bases between the two ends. Germline values: CDR1 SNHLY, CDR2 FYNNEI. The CDR3 spans 14 residues. The CDR3, as DNA: TGTGCCAGCAGTGAAGGGACAGACTACTATGGCTACACCTTC. Translating gives CASSEGTDYYGYTF.

The chain has TRBV7-2 and TRBJ2-3, with 7 bases lining up with TRBD2. V lost 0 bases and J lost 4; bases outside the gene matches: 7. The germline CDR1 and CDR2 sequences are SGHTA and FQGNSA. The CDR3 is 16 residues long. As DNA, the CDR3 is TGTGCCAGCAGCTTAGCTTCGACTAGCAGGGCAGATACGCAGTATTTT. Amino acid sequence: CASSLASTSRADTQYF.

The J gene is TRBJ2-7, the V gene TRBV7-9, with TRBD1 matching 8 bases. V was pared by 3 bases and J by 5 bases, with 9 bases of the junction left unmatched. CDR3 size: 15 residues. Germline V CDR1 and CDR2: SEHNR, FQNEAQ (reference sequence). CDR3 nucleotide sequence: TGTGCCAGCAGCTTCCAGACAGGGGCGCCTCACGAGCAGTACTTC. Translated, it gives CASSFQTGAPHEQYF.

The gene calls are TRBV19 and TRBJ1-2; 12 nucleotides align to TRBD1. The CDR3 is 20 amino acids. Germline V lookup: CDR1 LNHDA, CDR2 SQIVND (reference sequence). V was clipped by 8 bases and J by 5 bases; unmatched bases: 24. For the CDR3, the DNA is TGTGCCAGTTTTTACCCATCCCCGGGACAGGGGGCCAGGTCACCTTATGGCTACACCTTC. It is translated as CASFYPSPGQGARSPYGYTF.

The chain is built from TRBV19 and TRBJ2-7; 7 bases line up with TRBD2. Germline V CDR1 and CDR2: LNHDA, SQIVND (reference sequence). J gave up 5 bases and V 6 bases, and 1 base lay outside the gene matches. The CDR3 is 11 amino acids. The CDR3 sequence is CASSRGDEQYF. The CDR3 DNA reads TGTGCCAGTAGCCGGGGGGACGAGCAGTACTTC.

V and J are TRBV15 and TRBJ1-3; no reliable D call. The CDR3 is 17 residues long. From germline, CDR1 is LNHNV and CDR2 YYDKDF (reference sequence). The germline V and J ends were trimmed by 0 bases and 2 bases, with 14 bases remaining between them. The CDR3 reads CATSRDFTGAAGNTIYF. The DNA for the CDR3 is TGTGCCACCAGCAGAGATTTTACGGGAGCAGCTGGAAACACCATATATTTT.

This clone was picked up a small number of times. The chain links TRBV4-3 to TRBJ2-5, with 8 bases fitting TRBD1. Trimming at V came to 0 bases and at J to 5 bases, leaving 11 bases not matched to a gene. This CDR3 spans 17 amino acids. Germline assignment: CDR1 LGHNA and CDR2 YSLEER. The CDR3 spells CASSQDLAGGGKETQYF. As DNA, the CDR3 is TGCGCCAGCAGCCAAGATTTGGCAGGGGGCGGAAAGGAGACCCAGTACTTC.

This chain connects TRBV12-3 or TRBV12-4 to TRBJ1-1; D unclear. The V end lost 2 bases, the J end lost 8 bases, and 12 bases lay between the germline ends. This CDR3 spans 13 amino acids. The CDR3 DNA follows: TGTGCCAGCAGTTTATTTGAGGGTGGCGAAGCTTTCTTT. This codes for CASSLFEGGEAFF.

V and J are TRBV27 and TRBJ2-3; tentatively, D is TRBD1 (6 bases). This CDR3 is 15 amino acids long. The V end lost 4 bases, the J end lost 3 bases, and 14 bases lay between the germline ends. Germline loops: CDR1 MNHEY, CDR2 SMNVEV (reference sequence). This chain's CDR3 is CASSSTGIATDTQYF. CDR3 bases: TGTGCCAGCAGTTCCACAGGGATAGCGACAGATACGCAGTATTTT.

The chain links TRBV30 to TRBJ1-5; possibly TRBD1 for D (6 bases). V gave up 2 bases and J gave up 2 bases, with 16 bases separating them. Germline V gene data show CDR1 as GTSNPN and CDR2 as SVGIG (reference sequence). This CDR3 comprises 16 residues. The CDR3 DNA reads as TGTGCCTGGAGTTCAGGGGATAGCAAGCGCAATCAGCCCCAGCATTTT. This codes for CAWSSGDSKRNQPQHF.

This clone was seen a single time. The gene calls are TRBV30 and TRBJ1-1; 7 bases align to TRBD1. V shed 3 bases and J 3 bases; nucleotides not matched to a gene: 4. The V gene's germline CDR1 is GTSNPN and CDR2 SVGIG (reference sequence). This CDR3 spans 13 amino acids. The CDR3 DNA sequence: TGTGCCTGGAGAGGGGGCATTGACACTGAAGCTTTCTTT. This encodes CAWRGGIDTEAFF.

V usage is TRBV6-2 or TRBV6-3 and J usage is TRBJ2-2, with D possibly being TRBD2 (5 bases). The CDR3 loop spans 14 amino acids. Trimming took off 6 bases at V and 2 bases at J, with 10 bases between the two ends. The germline gives CDR1 MNHEY, CDR2 SVGEGT. The CDR3 DNA reads as TGTGCCAGCAGCCCCGGGGTAAACACCGGGGAGCTGTTTTTT. Protein product: CASSPGVNTGELFF.

This clone was counted at least ten times. This chain connects TRBV30 to TRBJ1-5, with D perhaps TRBD1 (6 bases). The V end lost 4 bases, the J end lost 3 bases, and 10 bases lay between the germline ends. This CDR3 comprises 13 residues. Looked up from germline, CDR1 is GTSNPN and CDR2 is SVGIG (reference sequence). The CDR3 sequence: CAWTRDTNQPQHF. Here the CDR3 DNA reads TGTGCCTGGACCCGGGACACCAATCAGCCCCAGCATTTT.

The chain carries TRBV27 and TRBJ1-5; possibly TRBD1 for D (6 bases). Germline V CDR1 and CDR2: MNHEY, SMNVEV (reference sequence). The CDR3 runs 15 residues. The V gene lost 3 bases and the J gene lost 1 base, with 10 bases spanning the gap. The CDR3: CASSFSQGSNQPQHF. CDR3 DNA sequence: TGTGCCAGCAGTTTTAGCCAGGGGAGCAATCAGCCCCAGCATTTT.

This chain connects TRBV5-1 to TRBJ1-5, with a possible D match to TRBD1 (5 bases). Germline values: CDR1 SGHRS, CDR2 YFSETQ. This CDR3 comprises 13 residues. The V end was cut by 2 bases, the J end by 6 bases, with 9 bases between. The CDR3 loop reads CASSFGGSQPQHF. The CDR3 coding sequence is TGCGCCAGCAGCTTTGGGGGGAGTCAGCCCCAGCATTTT. Filled out from reference TRBV5-1 and TRBJ1-5, the complete variable domain reads KAGVTQTPRYLIKTRGQQVTLSCSPISGHRSVSWYQQTPGQGLQFLFEYFSETQRNKGNFPGRFSGRQFSNSRSEMNVSTLELGDSALYLCASSFGGSQPQHFGDGTRLSIL.

Comment on this clone: The same CDR3 also results from other DNA sequences found in this sample. The chain links TRBV7-8 to TRBJ1-2, with 11 bases matching TRBD1. Per the germline V gene, CDR1 is SGHVS and CDR2 is FQNEAQ. Trimming at V came to 5 bases and at J to 5 bases, leaving 4 bases not matched to a gene. The CDR3 consists of 14 residues. The CDR3 sequence is CASSPGQGAYGYTF. For the CDR3, the DNA is TGTGCCAGCAGCCCCGGACAGGGGGCATATGGCTACACCTTC.

The genes are TRBV19 and TRBJ2-7; D is uncertain. V lost 3 bases and J 0 bases, leaving 9 bases between the germline ends. CDR1 is LNHDA and CDR2 is SQIVND in the germline V gene (reference sequence). The CDR3 is made up of 14 amino acids. The DNA of the CDR3 is TGTGCCAGTAGTATGGAATGGAGCTCCTACGAGCAGTACTTC. This codes for CASSMEWSSYEQYF.

The V and J genes are TRBV29-1 and TRBJ1-4, with D possibly matching TRBD1 (5 bases). Germline CDR1 and CDR2: SQVTM and ANQGSEA. The V and J ends lost 4 bases and 3 bases respectively, with 9 bases between them. The CDR3 runs 13 residues. CDR3 bases: TGCAGCGTTGTTTCAGGGCCTAATGAAAAACTGTTTTTT. Amino acid sequence: CSVVSGPNEKLFF.